Below, 13 T cell receptor beta chains from the same sample are listed, as sequenced in a study of blood T cell repertoires in COVID-19. The method was immunoSEQ multiplex PCR; TCRdb's version includes in-frame clones alone and lacks a portion of them. The sample records around 470,000 clones, 90% being singletons. Sequenced material: PBMCs or T cells enriched from blood (not recorded which). The receptors here all came from a man in his late teens or twenties who had recovered from COVID-19.

The CDR3 DNA is TGTGCCAGCAGGAGGGCCGGGCCCCGGGGAGAGACCCAGTACTTC. Protein product: CASRRAGPRGETQYF. V gene TRBV7-9 combines with J gene TRBJ2-5, with D possibly TRBD2 on 5 matching bases. Germline lookup yields CDR1 SEHNR and CDR2 FQNEAQ (reference sequence). V was clipped by 6 bases and J by 4 bases, with 18 bases between them. The CDR3 extends over 15 amino acids.

The chain is built from TRBV5-5 and TRBJ1-6; D is possibly TRBD1 (6 bases). Trimming shortened V by 3 bases and J by 7 bases, and 14 bases separated the two germline ends. CDR1 is SGHKS, CDR2 YYEKEE, per germline (reference sequence). This CDR3 is 15 amino acids long. CDR3 region: CASSWGGHLNSPLHF. Written as DNA, the CDR3 is TGTGCCAGCAGCTGGGGGGGACACCTCAATTCACCCCTCCACTTT.

The CDR3 DNA is TGTGCCAGCAGTTCTCCCGCAGGAGGGACTGAAGCTTTCTTT. Its translation is CASSSPAGGTEAFF. This chain connects TRBV28 to TRBJ1-1; D is unclear. Germline V gene sequence: CDR1 MDHEN, CDR2 SYDVKM. Trimming left V 4 bases short and J 5 bases short, with 14 bases between. The length of the CDR3 is 14 residues.

The chain carries TRBV30 and TRBJ2-7; no firm D call. Trimming left V 4 bases short and J 3 bases short, with 7 bases between. Germline V lookup: CDR1 GTSNPN, CDR2 SVGIG (reference sequence). The CDR3 totals 11 residues. The CDR3 is CAWKTSYEQYF. The DNA of the CDR3 is TGTGCCTGGAAAACCAGCTACGAGCAGTACTTC.

This chain uses TRBV19 with TRBJ1-2; possible D gene TRBD1, 6 bases. Germline V gives CDR1 LNHDA, CDR2 SQIVND (reference sequence). The CDR3 sequence is 16 residues long. Trimming pared 6 bases from V and 0 bases from J, leaving 17 bases between. The CDR3 DNA reads TGTGCCAGTAGCAACGGACAGACTATAGCTAACTATGGCTACACCTTC. Its protein is CASSNGQTIANYGYTF.

This rearrangement joins TRBV30 to TRBJ2-1, with 11 bases identical to TRBD2. The CDR3 spans 15 residues. Germline V gene lookup returns CDR1 GTSNPN and CDR2 SVGIG (reference sequence). V shed 5 bases and J 4 bases; nucleotides not matched to a gene: 7. CDR3 region: CAWGLRTSGYNEQFF. The CDR3 bases are TGTGCCTGGGGACTCAGGACTAGCGGGTACAATGAGCAGTTCTTC.

The chain joins TRBV7-8 to TRBJ1-3; D call uncertain. Trimming left V 1 base short and J 0 bases short, with 7 bases between. This CDR3 contains 15 residues. Looked up from germline, CDR1 is SGHVS and CDR2 is FQNEAQ. CDR3 protein: CASSLDRISGNTIYF. Written as DNA, the CDR3 is TGTGCCAGCAGCTTAGACAGAATCTCTGGAAACACCATATATTTT.

The CDR3 region is CASSLGDRGPFF. The CDR3 DNA reads TGTGCCAGCAGTTTAGGGGACAGGGGGCCTTTCTTT. V is TRBV28 and J is TRBJ1-1, with TRBD1 identical over 12 bases. V gave up 2 bases and J gave up 12 bases; unmatched junction bases: 1. Germline lookup yields CDR1 MDHEN and CDR2 SYDVKM. The CDR3 is 12 residues long.

V usage is TRBV5-4 and J usage is TRBJ1-5, with a possible D match to TRBD1 (6 bases). Trimming stripped 0 bases from V and 7 bases from J, with 11 bases between. Germline V gene lookup returns CDR1 SGHNT and CDR2 YYREEE (reference sequence). CDR3 length: 14 amino acids. For the CDR3, the DNA is TGTGCCAGCAGCTTGGCAGGGGCAAAACAGCCCCAGCATTTT. Translating gives CASSLAGAKQPQHF.

V and J are TRBV28 and TRBJ1-2; D may be TRBD1 (6 bases). V was cut by 11 bases and J by 7 bases, with 20 bases left in between. The CDR3 is 13 amino acids. The V gene's germline CDR1 is MDHEN and CDR2 SYDVKM. DNA of the CDR3: TGTGCCGGTAGGGCAGGGGAAATATCTGGCTACACCTTC. Protein: CAGRAGEISGYTF.

The chain employs TRBV19 and TRBJ2-3, with 8 bases identical to TRBD1. Germline V gene lookup returns CDR1 LNHDA and CDR2 SQIVND (reference sequence). V dropped 7 bases and J dropped 4; count of bases not matched to a gene: 10. This CDR3 spans 15 amino acids. This CDR3 is CASTETGAAADTQYF. Written as DNA, the CDR3 is TGTGCCAGTACCGAGACAGGGGCGGCGGCAGATACGCAGTATTTT.

The chain uses TRBV5-1 and TRBJ1-2; D gene uncertain. CDR1 SGHRS and CDR2 YFSETQ come from the germline V gene. Trimming took off 0 bases at V and 4 bases at J, with 10 bases between the two ends. The CDR3 runs to 14 residues. CDR3 bases: TGCGCCAGCAGCTTGGGCAGTACCTCCTATGGCTACACCTTC. Translated: CASSLGSTSYGYTF.

The chain employs TRBV4-2 and TRBJ1-1; D remains unclear. There are 13 residues in the CDR3. Germline-derived CDR1 and CDR2 are LGHNA and YNFKEQ. With 1 base removed from V and 10 bases from J, the gap between germline ends came to 13 bases. The CDR3 protein is CASSQVEDSVAFF. The DNA for the CDR3 is TGTGCCAGCAGCCAAGTCGAGGATAGTGTAGCTTTCTTT.